Shown below are 29 T cell receptor beta chains from a single sample sequenced in a study of blood T cell repertoires in COVID-19. The repertoire was sequenced with immunoSEQ multiplex PCR; TCRdb's copy has only in-frame clones and lacks some. The data contain 150,000 to 200,000 clones, about four fifths of them seen just once; the ten biggest clones take up less than 8.5%. Specimen: PBMCs or T cells enriched from blood (not recorded which). Receptors were obtained from a man in his forties or fifties who had recovered from COVID-19.

This chain links TRBV3-1 (or the pseudogene TRBV3-2) with TRBJ1-4; D is unclear. CDR1 and CDR2 (germline): LGHDT, YNNKEL (reference sequence). Between the trimmed V and J ends, which lost 5 bases and 0 bases, there was a span of 7 bases. The CDR3 contains 14 residues. DNA for the CDR3: TGTGCCAGCAGCTTCCGTGCAACTAATGAAAAACTGTTTTTT. As protein: CASSFRATNEKLFF.

The chain combines TRBV15 with TRBJ1-5, with 7 positions matching TRBD1. From germline, CDR1 is LNHNV and CDR2 YYDKDF (reference sequence). V lost 3 bases and J lost 5; bases outside the gene matches: 10. The CDR3 extends over 16 amino acids. CDR3 sequence reads: CATSRAGTEDYQPQHF. DNA for the CDR3: TGTGCCACCAGCAGGGCCGGGACAGAAGACTATCAGCCCCAGCATTTT.

The chain employs TRBV7-2 and TRBJ2-5, with 11 bases that match TRBD2. The ends lost 1 base at V and 3 bases at J; junction bases unmatched: 7. Germline CDR1 reads SGHTA; CDR2 reads FQGNSA. The CDR3 consists of 17 residues. The CDR3 reads CASSLGLAGNYKETQYF. CDR3 nucleotide sequence: TGTGCCAGCAGCTTAGGACTAGCGGGGAACTATAAAGAGACCCAGTACTTC.

In this sample, this clone turned up a few times. The chain couples TRBV15 to TRBJ1-3, with a possible D match to TRBD1 (6 bases). Trimming took off 1 base at V and 0 bases at J, with 10 bases between the two ends. Germline V CDR1 and CDR2: LNHNV, YYDKDF (reference sequence). The CDR3 runs to 16 residues. The CDR3 protein is CATSRGTGSSGNTIYF. CDR3 nucleotides: TGTGCCACCAGCAGAGGCACAGGGAGCTCTGGAAACACCATATATTTT.

V gene TRBV6-6 combines with J gene TRBJ2-1; D might be TRBD2 (5 bases). Germline CDR1 is MNHNY and CDR2 is SVGAGI (reference sequence). This CDR3 has 17 residues. V gave up 5 bases and J gave up 0 bases, with 17 bases separating them. In DNA, the CDR3 is TGTGCCAGCAGTGGATCGCGGGTGCTGGGCTCCTACAATGAGCAGTTCTTC. Its protein is CASSGSRVLGSYNEQFF.

The rearrangement joins TRBV5-1 to TRBJ2-3, with a weak D call TRBD1 (5 bases). The CDR3 runs to 17 residues. Trimming removed 3 bases from V and 2 bases from J, with 19 bases in between. Germline V gives CDR1 SGHRS, CDR2 YFSETQ. CDR3 nucleotides: TGCGCCAGCAGCTCCGGTGGGGCCTTATATGTCACAGATACGCAGTATTTT. Residues: CASSSGGALYVTDTQYF.

The rearrangement links TRBV2 to TRBJ2-1; 11 bases are shared with TRBD1. This CDR3 spans 13 amino acids. After removal of 8 bases from V and 4 bases from J, the junction contained 1 base not matched to a gene. Germline V gene sequence: CDR1 SNHLY, CDR2 FYNNEI. CDR3 protein: CASRDRGYNEQFF. DNA for the CDR3: TGTGCCAGCCGGGACAGGGGGTACAATGAGCAGTTCTTC.

This clone was seen a handful of times. The J gene is TRBJ1-1, the V gene TRBV6-1; 9 nucleotides line up with TRBD1. The germline CDR1 and CDR2 sequences are MNHNS and SASEGT. The ends lost 0 bases at V and 12 bases at J; junction bases unmatched: 11. The CDR3 totals 15 residues. The CDR3 DNA reads TGTGCCAGCAGTGAAGCACGGACAGGGGCGGCTGTGACTTTCTTT. Protein sequence: CASSEARTGAAVTFF.

This clone was seen a few times. The chain employs TRBV6-5 and TRBJ2-5; TRBD2 aligns across 13 bases. The CDR3 is made up of 15 amino acids. Germline V gene data show CDR1 as MNHEY and CDR2 as SVGAGI. V lost 9 bases and J lost 1; bases outside the gene matches: 5. As DNA, the CDR3 is TGTGCCAGTCGACTAGCGGGGGGCGCCCAAGAGACCCAGTACTTC. Protein product: CASRLAGGAQETQYF.

The V call is TRBV30, the J call TRBJ1-5; D not certain. V gave up 5 bases and J gave up 1 base, with 9 bases separating them. This CDR3 is 13 amino acids long. Germline values: CDR1 GTSNPN, CDR2 SVGIG (reference sequence). CDR3 DNA: TGTGCCTGGGAGGGAGGGAGCAATCAGCCCCAGCATTTT. Translated: CAWEGGSNQPQHF. Full variable domain (rest looked up from reference TRBV30 and TRBJ1-5): SQTIHQWPATLVQPVGSPLSLECTVEGTSNPNLYWYRQAAGRGLQLLFYSVGIGQISSEVPQNLSASRPQDRQFILSSKKLLLSDSGFYLCAWEGGSNQPQHFGDGTRLSIL.

The rearrangement joins TRBV18 to TRBJ2-7; D perhaps matches TRBD2 (5 bases). This CDR3 spans 14 amino acids. Germline V gene sequence: CDR1 KGHSH, CDR2 LQKENI. V was clipped by 3 bases and J by 0 bases, with 9 bases between them. The CDR3 protein is CASSPSGHSYEQYF. For the CDR3, the DNA is TGTGCCAGCTCACCCAGCGGTCACTCCTACGAGCAGTACTTC.

In its sample, this clone was seen a few times. This chain joins TRBV7-8 and TRBJ1-2; TRBD1 agrees at 7 bases. Germline assignment: CDR1 SGHVS and CDR2 FQNEAQ. Trimming took 1 base from V and 4 from J; bases not matched to a gene: 12. CDR3 length: 17 residues. The CDR3 reads CASSLGFGKGGSYGYTF. In DNA form, the CDR3 reads TGTGCCAGCAGCTTAGGATTTGGTAAAGGGGGCTCCTATGGCTACACCTTC.

V and J are TRBV5-4 and TRBJ1-3, with no clear D. Germline CDR1 SGHNT, CDR2 YYREEE (reference sequence). The CDR3 is 13 amino acids. V lost 4 bases, J lost 9 bases, and 14 bases lay in between. DNA of the CDR3: TGTGCCAGCAGCCCCGTGGAGGATGGCACCATATATTTT. This translates into CASSPVEDGTIYF.

V and J are TRBV7-9 and TRBJ2-2, with 9 bases fitting TRBD2. The V segment lost 4 bases and the J segment 0 bases; nucleotides outside the gene matches: 6. Germline V gene sequence: CDR1 SEHNR, CDR2 FQNEAQ (reference sequence). The CDR3 covers 17 residues. The chain's CDR3 is CASSSVGLASNTGELFF. DNA for the CDR3: TGTGCCAGCAGCTCCGTTGGACTAGCGTCGAACACCGGGGAGCTGTTTTTT.

This clone came up once. This chain uses TRBV28 with TRBJ2-3, with D possibly being TRBD2 (6 bases). Trimming left V 1 base short and J 5 bases short, with 13 bases between. The CDR3 sequence is 15 residues long. Germline CDR1 and CDR2: MDHEN and SYDVKM. DNA for the CDR3: TGTGCCAGCAGTTTATCGGACTACTTGGTAGATACGCAGTATTTT. This sequence encodes CASSLSDYLVDTQYF.

The chain uses TRBV12-5 and TRBJ2-3, with a tentative D call TRBD1 (6 bases). CDR1 and CDR2 from the germline V gene are LGHNT and FRNRAP. The CDR3 spans 14 residues. V lost 6 bases and J lost 0, with 10 bases in between. In DNA, the CDR3 is TGTGCTAGTGGACAGGGAACTAGCACAGATACGCAGTATTTT. It translates to CASGQGTSTDTQYF.

The rearrangement joins TRBV5-1 to TRBJ1-2; 12 positions match TRBD1. The CDR3 totals 15 residues. Germline CDR1 is SGHRS and CDR2 is YFSETQ. V shed 3 bases and J 8 bases; nucleotides not matched to a gene: 8. CDR3 nucleotides: TGCGCCAGCAGCTCGATGGGACAGGGGGCAGGAGGCTACACCTTC. Translation: CASSSMGQGAGGYTF.

The chain carries TRBV9 and TRBJ1-2, with TRBD1 identical over 8 bases. Trimming cost V 3 bases and J 8 bases; bases outside gene matches: 9. Germline values: CDR1 SGDLS, CDR2 YYNGEE. The CDR3 has 14 amino acids. The CDR3 is CASSGNRGATGYTF. CDR3 sequence (DNA): TGTGCCAGCAGCGGTAACAGGGGGGCGACCGGCTACACCTTC. Filled out from reference TRBV9 and TRBJ1-2, the complete variable domain reads DSGVTQTPKHLITATGQRVTLRCSPRSGDLSVYWYQQSLDQGLQFLIQYYNGEERAKGNILERFSAQQFPDLHSELNLSSLELGDSALYFCASSGNRGATGYTFGSGTRLTVV.

V is TRBV6-5 and J is TRBJ1-1; D possibly corresponds to TRBD1 (6 bases). The ends were cut back, 6 bases at V and 4 bases at J, with 15 bases in the middle. This CDR3 spans 14 amino acids. Germline CDR1 MNHEY, CDR2 SVGAGI. CDR3 nucleotides: TGTGCCAGCAGAGGGGGGGAAAGCGGCACTGAAGCTTTCTTT. This codes for CASRGGESGTEAFF.

The gene calls are TRBV5-1 and TRBJ2-2; D is possibly TRBD1 (6 bases). The CDR3 loop spans 15 amino acids. The V and J ends lost 6 bases and 3 bases respectively, with 15 bases between them. In germline, CDR1 is SGHRS, CDR2 YFSETQ. CDR3 in DNA: TGCGCCAGCAACGCCGGGACACCTTACACCGGGGAGCTGTTTTTT. It yields the protein CASNAGTPYTGELFF.

Only a few counts were recorded for this clone. The rearrangement uses TRBV2 and TRBJ1-3; TRBD1 agrees at 7 bases. The CDR3 consists of 16 residues. V lost 1 base, J lost 0 bases, and 3 bases stayed unmatched. Per the germline V gene, CDR1 is SNHLY and CDR2 is FYNNEI. The CDR3 sequence is CASSEGQGNSGNTIYF. The CDR3 bases are TGTGCCAGCAGTGAAGGACAGGGAAACTCTGGAAACACCATATATTTT.

The chain employs TRBV30 and TRBJ2-3; D is perhaps TRBD2 (5 bases). CDR1 and CDR2 from the germline V gene are GTSNPN and SVGIG (reference sequence). Trimming took off 5 bases at V and 4 bases at J, with 13 bases between the two ends. The CDR3 has 13 residues. DNA for the CDR3: TGTGCCTGGGCTTCGGGAATGGCAGATACGCAGTATTTT. It codes for CAWASGMADTQYF.

The chain couples TRBV10-3 to TRBJ1-4, with D perhaps TRBD1 (6 bases). Germline CDR1 and CDR2: ENHRY and SYGVKD. The CDR3 spans 17 residues. V dropped 3 bases and J dropped 6 bases, with 20 bases sitting between them. CDR3 DNA: TGTGCCATCAGTGAATATTCCGGCAGGGGTGGGGATGAAAAACTGTTTTTT. Translation gives CAISEYSGRGGDEKLFF.

The CDR3 loop reads CASRQGTTYEQYF. DNA of the CDR3: TGCGCCAGCAGACAGGGGACCACCTACGAGCAGTACTTC. V and J are TRBV5-1 and TRBJ2-7, with 7 bases lining up with TRBD1. Germline V gene sequence: CDR1 SGHRS, CDR2 YFSETQ. Unmatched junction bases numbered 4, after V lost 5 bases and J lost 2 bases. The CDR3 covers 13 residues.

V is TRBV4-1 and J is TRBJ1-2; TRBD1 agrees at 8 bases. J lost 4 bases, V lost 1 base, and 8 bases had no gene match. Germline CDR1 reads MGHRA; CDR2 reads YSYEKL. This CDR3 has 16 amino acids. CDR3 coding DNA: TGCGCCAGCAGCCAAGCAAGAGCACAGGGGGTCTATGGCTACACCTTC. It specifies CASSQARAQGVYGYTF.

This chain connects TRBV10-3 to TRBJ2-7; TRBD1 is a possible D gene (6 bases). V shed 5 bases and J shed 5 bases, with 10 bases lying between them. Germline V CDR1 and CDR2: ENHRY, SYGVKD. This CDR3 region has 12 residues. This CDR3 reads CAISTGIDEQYF. CDR3 DNA sequence: TGTGCCATCAGTACAGGGATCGACGAGCAGTACTTC.

V and J are TRBV7-9 and TRBJ1-2, with D perhaps matching TRBD1 (6 bases). The V and J ends lost 5 bases and 6 bases respectively, with 19 bases between them. Germline loops: CDR1 SEHNR, CDR2 FQNEAQ (reference sequence). The CDR3 extends over 15 amino acids. For the CDR3, the DNA is TGTGCCAGCAGCCCACAGGGTTACAGGTCGGATGGCTACACCTTC. It codes for CASSPQGYRSDGYTF.

The count of this clone is one. Other DNA sequences of this sample code for an identical CDR3. The chain combines TRBV7-8 with TRBJ1-1, with 10 nucleotides matching TRBD1. Losses at the gene ends were 4 bases for V and 5 bases for J; bases not matched to a gene: 4. The CDR3 runs to 14 residues. CDR1 is SGHVS and CDR2 is FQNEAQ in the germline V gene. The CDR3 coding sequence is TGTGCCAGCAGCTCCAGGACAGGGGGAACTGAAGCTTTCTTT. It codes for CASSSRTGGTEAFF.

This rearrangement joins TRBV5-1 to TRBJ1-2, with 10 bases matching TRBD1. Germline V CDR1 and CDR2: SGHRS, YFSETQ. The CDR3 has 14 residues. J lost 4 bases, V lost 0 bases, and 0 bases had no gene match. CDR3 residues: CASSLGTGGYGYTF. The CDR3 DNA reads as TGCGCCAGCAGCTTGGGGACAGGGGGCTATGGCTACACCTTC.